The 3 T cell receptor beta chains reported below all come from one sample, sequenced in a study of T cells in tuberculosis. The repertoire was sequenced with immunoSEQ multiplex PCR; TCRdb's copy has only in-frame clones and lacks some. Of about 40,000 clones listed, almost 95% are singletons. The material sequenced was PBMCs. The receptor source for this set is a donor aged 10-29 years with latent tuberculosis or without tuberculosis infection. Some clones in this sample may be carry-over from other donors' samples.

V usage is TRBV6-4 and J usage is TRBJ2-5; 7 positions agree with TRBD1. Germline assignment: CDR1 MRHNA and CDR2 SNTAGT. V lost 2 bases, J lost 2 bases, and 5 bases stayed unmatched. The CDR3 consists of 15 residues. CDR3: CASSDKSGGQETQYF. DNA of the CDR3: TGTGCCAGCAGTGACAAGTCAGGGGGTCAAGAGACCCAGTACTTC.

V is TRBV5-1 and J is TRBJ2-2; 7 nucleotides match TRBD2. CDR3 length: 17 amino acids. Trimming cost V 4 bases and J 4 bases; bases outside gene matches: 13. In germline, CDR1 is SGHRS, CDR2 YFSETQ. CDR3 nucleotides: TGCGCCAGCAGCCCCTTCGGGGGGTATGGTAGCACCGGGGAGCTGTTTTTT. Its protein is CASSPFGGYGSTGELFF.

This clone was counted between two and nine times. This chain connects TRBV4-3 to TRBJ2-7; the D gene is possibly TRBD1 (5 bases). The germline V and J ends were trimmed by 5 bases and 2 bases, with 10 bases remaining between them. CDR1 and CDR2 (germline): LGHNA, YSLEER. CDR3 length: 13 amino acids. DNA of the CDR3: TGCGCCAGCAGCGGCTGCAGGGCCTACGAGCAGTACGTC. Its protein product is CASSGCRAYEQYV.